This TCR beta chain was identified in a study of blood T cell repertoires in COVID-19. Study-level background: Specimens from acute and convalescent COVID-19 originated in the United States, Italy and Spain.

Trimming shortened V by 3 bases and J by 4 bases, and 10 bases separated the two germline ends. Germline loops: CDR1 MDHEN, CDR2 SYDVKM. The CDR3 runs to 14 residues. Source study methods: Amplification of reference gene primers provided the estimated nucleated cell counts. Sequencing used immunoSEQ multiplex PCR; TCRdb keeps in-frame clones, though not all of them. The V and J calls and clone size were taken over from that table, and D and trimming were inferred from the DNA. The table lists roughly 160,000 clones, approximately 83% of them singletons. The V gene is TRBV28, the J gene TRBJ2-1; tentative D call: TRBD1 (6 bases). The clonotype was recovered from a woman aged 55-75 years with acute or convalescent COVID-19. Sequenced: peripheral blood. The CDR3, as DNA: TGTGCCAGCAGTTTGGGGACACTATACAATGAGCAGTTCTTC. Amino acids: CASSLGTLYNEQFF.